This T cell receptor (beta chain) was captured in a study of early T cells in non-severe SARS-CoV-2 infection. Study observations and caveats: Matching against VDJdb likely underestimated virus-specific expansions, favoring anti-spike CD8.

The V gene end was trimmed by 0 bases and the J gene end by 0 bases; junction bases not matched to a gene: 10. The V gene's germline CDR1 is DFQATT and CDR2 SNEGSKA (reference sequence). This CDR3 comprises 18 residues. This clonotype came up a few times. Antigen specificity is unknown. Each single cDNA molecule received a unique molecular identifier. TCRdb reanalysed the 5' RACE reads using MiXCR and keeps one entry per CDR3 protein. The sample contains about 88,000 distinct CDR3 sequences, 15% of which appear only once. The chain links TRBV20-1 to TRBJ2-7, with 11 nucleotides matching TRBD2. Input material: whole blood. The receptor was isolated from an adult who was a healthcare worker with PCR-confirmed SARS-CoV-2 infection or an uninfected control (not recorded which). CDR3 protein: CSARDQLAGVGISYEQYF. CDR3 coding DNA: TGCAGTGCTAGAGATCAACTAGCGGGAGTGGGGATCTCCTACGAGCAGTACTTC.